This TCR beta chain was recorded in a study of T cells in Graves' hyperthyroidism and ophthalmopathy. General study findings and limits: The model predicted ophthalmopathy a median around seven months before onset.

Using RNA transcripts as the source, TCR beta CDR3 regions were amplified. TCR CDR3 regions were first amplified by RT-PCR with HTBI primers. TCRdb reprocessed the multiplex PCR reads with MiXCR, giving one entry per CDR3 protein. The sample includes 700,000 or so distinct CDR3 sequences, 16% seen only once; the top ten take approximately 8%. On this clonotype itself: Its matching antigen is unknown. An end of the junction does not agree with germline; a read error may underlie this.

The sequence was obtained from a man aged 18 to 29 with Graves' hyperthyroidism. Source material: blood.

The CDR3 protein is CAGRGGQGLEQYF. As DNA, the CDR3 is TGTGCCGGCAGGGGGGGACAGGGGCTCGAGCAGTACTTC. The chain is built from TRBV12-3 or TRBV12-4 and TRBJ2-7, with 10 bases fitting TRBD1. The CDR3 sequence is 13 residues long.